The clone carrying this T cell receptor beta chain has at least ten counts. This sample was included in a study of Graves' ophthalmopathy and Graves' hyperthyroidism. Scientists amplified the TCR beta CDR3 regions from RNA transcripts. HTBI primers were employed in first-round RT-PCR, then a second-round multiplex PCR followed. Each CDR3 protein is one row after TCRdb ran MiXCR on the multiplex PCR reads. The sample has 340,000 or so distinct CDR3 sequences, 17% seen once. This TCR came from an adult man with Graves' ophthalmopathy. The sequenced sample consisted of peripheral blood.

The CDR3 DNA is TGTGCCAGCAGTACCTTTCTTATCACACGCACGAACACCGGGGAGCTGTTTTTT. Translation: CASSTFLITRTNTGELFF. The V gene is TRBV6-4, the J gene TRBJ2-2, with D hard to call. The CDR3 runs to 18 residues. The V gene's germline CDR1 is MRHNA and CDR2 SNTAGT. V was cut by 5 bases and J by 0 bases, with 19 bases left in between.